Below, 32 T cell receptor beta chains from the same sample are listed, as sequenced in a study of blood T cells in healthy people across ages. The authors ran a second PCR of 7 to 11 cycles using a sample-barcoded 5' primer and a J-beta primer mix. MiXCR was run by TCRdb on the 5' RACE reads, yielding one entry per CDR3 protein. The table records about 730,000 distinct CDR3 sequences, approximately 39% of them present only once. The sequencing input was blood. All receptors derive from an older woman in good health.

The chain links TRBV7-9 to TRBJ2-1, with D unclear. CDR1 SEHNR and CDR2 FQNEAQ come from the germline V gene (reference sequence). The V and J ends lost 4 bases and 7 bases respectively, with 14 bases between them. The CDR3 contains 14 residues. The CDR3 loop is CASSYEPGWNEQFF. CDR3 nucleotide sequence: TGTGCCAGCAGCTATGAGCCCGGGTGGAATGAGCAGTTCTTC.

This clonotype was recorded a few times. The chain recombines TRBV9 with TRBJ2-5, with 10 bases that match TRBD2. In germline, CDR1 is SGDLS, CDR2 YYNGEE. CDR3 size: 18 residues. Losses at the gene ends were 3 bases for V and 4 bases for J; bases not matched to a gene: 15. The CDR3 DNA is TGTGCCAGCAGCGCCTTTTTTAGCGGGGGGCCAACACGAGAGACCCAGTACTTC. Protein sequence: CASSAFFSGGPTRETQYF.

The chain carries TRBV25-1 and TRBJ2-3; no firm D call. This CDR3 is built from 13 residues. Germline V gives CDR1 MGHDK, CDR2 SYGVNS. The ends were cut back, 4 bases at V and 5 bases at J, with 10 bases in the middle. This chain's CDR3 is CASSGWSLDTQYF. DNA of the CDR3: TGTGCCAGCAGTGGCTGGTCGCTAGATACGCAGTATTTT.

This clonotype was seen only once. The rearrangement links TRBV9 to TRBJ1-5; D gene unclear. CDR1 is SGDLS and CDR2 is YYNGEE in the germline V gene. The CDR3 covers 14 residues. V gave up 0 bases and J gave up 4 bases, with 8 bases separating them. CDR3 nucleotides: TGTGCCAGCAGCGTAGACGGGTTTAATCAGCCCCAGCATTTT. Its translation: CASSVDGFNQPQHF.

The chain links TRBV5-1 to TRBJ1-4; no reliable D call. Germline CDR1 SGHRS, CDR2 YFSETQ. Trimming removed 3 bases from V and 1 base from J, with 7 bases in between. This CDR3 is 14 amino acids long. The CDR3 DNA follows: TGCGCCAGCAGCTGGACGGGAACTAATGAAAAACTGTTTTTT. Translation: CASSWTGTNEKLFF.

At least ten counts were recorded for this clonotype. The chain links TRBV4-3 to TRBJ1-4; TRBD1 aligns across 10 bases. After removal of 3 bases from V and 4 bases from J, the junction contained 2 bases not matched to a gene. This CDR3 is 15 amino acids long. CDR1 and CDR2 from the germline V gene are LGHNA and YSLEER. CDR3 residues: CASSHWDRGNEKLFF. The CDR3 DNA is TGCGCCAGCAGCCACTGGGACAGGGGTAATGAAAAACTGTTTTTT.

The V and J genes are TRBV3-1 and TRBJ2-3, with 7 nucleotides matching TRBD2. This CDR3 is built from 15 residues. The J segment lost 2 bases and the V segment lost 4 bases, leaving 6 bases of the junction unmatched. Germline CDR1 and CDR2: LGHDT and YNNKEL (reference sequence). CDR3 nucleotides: TGTGCCAGCAGCCTGAGCGGGGACCCCACAGATACGCAGTATTTT. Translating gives CASSLSGDPTDTQYF.

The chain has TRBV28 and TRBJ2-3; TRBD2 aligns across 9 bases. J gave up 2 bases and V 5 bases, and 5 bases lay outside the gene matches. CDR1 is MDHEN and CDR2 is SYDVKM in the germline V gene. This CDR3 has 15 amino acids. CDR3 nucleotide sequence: TGTGCCAGCAGTCCTGGACTAGCGACCACAGATACGCAGTATTTT. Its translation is CASSPGLATTDTQYF.

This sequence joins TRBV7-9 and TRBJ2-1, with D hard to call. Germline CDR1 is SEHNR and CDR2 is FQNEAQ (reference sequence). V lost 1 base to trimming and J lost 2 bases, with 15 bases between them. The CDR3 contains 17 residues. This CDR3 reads CASSLGRKEITYNEQFF. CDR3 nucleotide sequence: TGTGCCAGCAGCTTAGGTAGGAAGGAGATCACCTACAATGAGCAGTTCTTC.

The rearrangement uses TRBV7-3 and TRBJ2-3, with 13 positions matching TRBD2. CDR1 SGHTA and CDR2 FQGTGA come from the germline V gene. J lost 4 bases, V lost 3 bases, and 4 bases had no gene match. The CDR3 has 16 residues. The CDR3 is CASSFTSGRAADTQYF. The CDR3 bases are TGTGCCAGCAGCTTCACTAGCGGGAGGGCGGCAGATACGCAGTATTTT.

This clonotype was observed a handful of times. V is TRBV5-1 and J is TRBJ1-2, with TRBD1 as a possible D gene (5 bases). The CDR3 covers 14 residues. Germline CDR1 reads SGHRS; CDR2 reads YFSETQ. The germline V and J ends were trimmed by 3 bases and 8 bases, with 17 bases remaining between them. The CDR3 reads CASSWGLENEGYTF. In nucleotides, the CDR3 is TGCGCCAGCAGCTGGGGGTTAGAGAATGAGGGCTACACCTTC.

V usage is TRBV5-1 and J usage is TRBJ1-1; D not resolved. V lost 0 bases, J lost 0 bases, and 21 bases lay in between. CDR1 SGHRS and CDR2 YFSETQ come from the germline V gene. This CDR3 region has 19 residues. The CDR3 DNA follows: TGCGCCAGCAGCTTGGCGCCGGGTGGGTCGGGGATGATGAACACTGAAGCTTTCTTT. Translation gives CASSLAPGGSGMMNTEAFF.

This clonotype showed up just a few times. CDR3 protein: CASSPRFMSGQETQYF. As DNA, the CDR3 is TGTGCCAGCAGCCCGCGATTTATGAGCGGCCAAGAGACCCAGTACTTC. This chain joins TRBV7-9 and TRBJ2-5; D perhaps matches TRBD2 (5 bases). V dropped 5 bases and J dropped 1 base, with 17 bases sitting between them. Germline CDR1 is SEHNR and CDR2 is FQNEAQ (reference sequence). This CDR3 spans 16 amino acids.

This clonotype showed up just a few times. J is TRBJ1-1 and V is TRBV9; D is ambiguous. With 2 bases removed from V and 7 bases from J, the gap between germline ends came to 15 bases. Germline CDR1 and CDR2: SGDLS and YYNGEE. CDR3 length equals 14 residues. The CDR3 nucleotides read TGTGCCAGCAGCGTCGACCCCCGGGCCCGTGAAGCTTTCTTT. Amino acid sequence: CASSVDPRAREAFF.

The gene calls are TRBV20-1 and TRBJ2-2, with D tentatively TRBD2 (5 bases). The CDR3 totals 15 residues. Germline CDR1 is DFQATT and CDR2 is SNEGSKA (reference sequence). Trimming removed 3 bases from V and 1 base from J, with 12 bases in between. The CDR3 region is CSARDSLKNTGELFF. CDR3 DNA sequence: TGCAGTGCTAGGGACTCTTTGAAGAACACCGGGGAGCTGTTTTTT.

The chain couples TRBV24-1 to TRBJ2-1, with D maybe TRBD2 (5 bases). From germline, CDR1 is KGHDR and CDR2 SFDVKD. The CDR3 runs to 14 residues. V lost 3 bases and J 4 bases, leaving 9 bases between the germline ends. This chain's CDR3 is CATSDPTTYNEQFF. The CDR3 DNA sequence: TGTGCCACCAGTGATCCGACTACGTACAATGAGCAGTTCTTC.

Written as DNA, the CDR3 is TGTGCCAGCAGTTTATTCTCGGGACTACTCTACAATGAGCAGTACTTC. It translates to CASSLFSGLLYNEQYF. The chain couples TRBV28 to TRBJ2-5, with 7 bases lining up with TRBD2. The CDR3 has 16 residues. Germline CDR1 is MDHEN and CDR2 is SYDVKM. The V and J ends lost 1 base and 11 bases, in that order; junction bases with no gene match: 16.

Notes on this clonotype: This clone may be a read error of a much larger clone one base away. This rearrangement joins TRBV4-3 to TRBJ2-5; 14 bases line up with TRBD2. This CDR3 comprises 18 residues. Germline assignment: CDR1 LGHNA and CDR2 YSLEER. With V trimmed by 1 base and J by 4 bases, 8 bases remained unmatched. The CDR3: CASSQGLMGLAGVETQYF. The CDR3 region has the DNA TGCGCCAGCAGCCAAGGTTTGATGGGACTAGCGGGAGTAGAGACCCAGTACTTC.

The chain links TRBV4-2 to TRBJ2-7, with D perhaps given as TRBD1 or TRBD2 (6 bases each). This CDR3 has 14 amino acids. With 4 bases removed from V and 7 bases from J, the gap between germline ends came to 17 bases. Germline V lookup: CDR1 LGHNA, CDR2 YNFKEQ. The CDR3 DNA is TGTGCCAGCAGCCGAGGAGGGGGTGCCAATGAGCAGTACTTC. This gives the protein CASSRGGGANEQYF.

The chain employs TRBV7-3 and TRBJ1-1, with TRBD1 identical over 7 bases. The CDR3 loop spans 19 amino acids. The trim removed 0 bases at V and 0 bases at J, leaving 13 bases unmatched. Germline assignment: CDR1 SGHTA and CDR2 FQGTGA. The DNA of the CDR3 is TGTGCCAGCAGCTTAACGCTAGATCGACAGGGCGAGGTGAACACTGAAGCTTTCTTT. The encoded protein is CASSLTLDRQGEVNTEAFF.

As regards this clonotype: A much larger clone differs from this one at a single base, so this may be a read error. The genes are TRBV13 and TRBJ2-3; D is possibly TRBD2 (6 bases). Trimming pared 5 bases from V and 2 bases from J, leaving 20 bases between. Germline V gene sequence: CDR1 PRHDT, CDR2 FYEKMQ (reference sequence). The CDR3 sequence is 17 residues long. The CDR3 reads CASSPNGGRAATDTQYF. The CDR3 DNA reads TGTGCCAGCAGCCCCAACGGGGGACGAGCAGCCACAGATACGCAGTATTTT.

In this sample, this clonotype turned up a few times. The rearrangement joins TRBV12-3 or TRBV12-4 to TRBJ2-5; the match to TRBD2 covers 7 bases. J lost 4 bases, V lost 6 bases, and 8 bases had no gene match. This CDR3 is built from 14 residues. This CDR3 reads CASSQLAGAETQYF. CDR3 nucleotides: TGTGCCAGCAGCCAGCTGGCGGGAGCAGAGACCCAGTACTTC.

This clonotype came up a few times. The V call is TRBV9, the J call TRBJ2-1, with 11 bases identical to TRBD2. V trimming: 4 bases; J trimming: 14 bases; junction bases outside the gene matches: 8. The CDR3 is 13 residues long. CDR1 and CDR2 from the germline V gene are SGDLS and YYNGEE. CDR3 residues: CASSPSTSGVEFF. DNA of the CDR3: TGTGCCAGCAGCCCCTCGACTAGCGGGGTTGAGTTCTTC. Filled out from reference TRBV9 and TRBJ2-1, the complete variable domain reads DSGVTQTPKHLITATGQRVTLRCSPRSGDLSVYWYQQSLDQGLQFLIQYYNGEERAKGNILERFSAQQFPDLHSELNLSSLELGDSALYFCASSPSTSGVEFFGPGTRLTVL.

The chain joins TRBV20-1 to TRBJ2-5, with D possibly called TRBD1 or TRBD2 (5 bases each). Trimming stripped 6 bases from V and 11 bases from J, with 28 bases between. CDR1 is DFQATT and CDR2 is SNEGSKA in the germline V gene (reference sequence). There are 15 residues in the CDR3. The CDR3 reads CSASGAQYRNNEQYF. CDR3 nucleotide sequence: TGCAGTGCGTCCGGGGCCCAGTACCGCAACAATGAGCAGTACTTC.

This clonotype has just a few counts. CDR3 bases: TGTGCCAGCCAGGGCCTCTCCTACGAGCAGTACTTC. This encodes CASQGLSYEQYF. The chain is built from TRBV28 and TRBJ2-7; weak D call: TRBD1 (5 bases). The V gene lost 8 bases and the J gene lost 0 bases, with 8 bases spanning the gap. Germline CDR1 and CDR2: MDHEN and SYDVKM. The CDR3 length is 12 residues.

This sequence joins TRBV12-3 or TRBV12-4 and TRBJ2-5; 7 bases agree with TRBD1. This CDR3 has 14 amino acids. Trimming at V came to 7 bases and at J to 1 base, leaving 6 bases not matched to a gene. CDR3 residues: CASMGQHFQETQYF. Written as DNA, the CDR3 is TGTGCCAGCATGGGACAGCATTTCCAAGAGACCCAGTACTTC.

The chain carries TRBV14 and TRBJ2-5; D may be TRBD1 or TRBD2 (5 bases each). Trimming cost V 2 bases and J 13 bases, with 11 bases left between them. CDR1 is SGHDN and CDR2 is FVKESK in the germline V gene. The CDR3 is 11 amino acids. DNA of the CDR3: TGTGCCAGCAGCCAAATGGGACCACCGTACTTC. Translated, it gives CASSQMGPPYF.

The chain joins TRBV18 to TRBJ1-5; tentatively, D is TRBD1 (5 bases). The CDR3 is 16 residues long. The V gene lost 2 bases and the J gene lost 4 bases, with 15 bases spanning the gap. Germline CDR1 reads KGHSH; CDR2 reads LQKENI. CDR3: CASSPERQGSNQPQHF. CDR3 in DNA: TGTGCCAGCTCACCAGAGCGGCAGGGAAGTAATCAGCCCCAGCATTTT.

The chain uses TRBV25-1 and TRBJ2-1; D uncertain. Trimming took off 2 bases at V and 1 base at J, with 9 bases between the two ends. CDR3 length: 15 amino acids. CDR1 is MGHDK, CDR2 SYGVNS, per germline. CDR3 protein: CASSETWGSYNEQFF. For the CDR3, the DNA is TGTGCCAGCAGTGAAACCTGGGGTTCCTACAATGAGCAGTTCTTC. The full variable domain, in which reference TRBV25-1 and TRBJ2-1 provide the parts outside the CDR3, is EADIYQTPRYLVIGTGKKITLECSQTMGHDKMYWYQQDPGMELHLIHYSYGVNSTEKGDLSSESTVSRIRTEHFPLTLESARPSHTSQYLCASSETWGSYNEQFFGPGTRLTVL.

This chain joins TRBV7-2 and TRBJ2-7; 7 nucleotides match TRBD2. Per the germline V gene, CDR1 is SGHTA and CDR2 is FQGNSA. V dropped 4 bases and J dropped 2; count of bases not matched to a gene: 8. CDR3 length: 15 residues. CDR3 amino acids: CASSSGFGGAYEQYF. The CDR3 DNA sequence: TGTGCCAGCAGCTCTGGGTTTGGGGGGGCCTACGAGCAGTACTTC. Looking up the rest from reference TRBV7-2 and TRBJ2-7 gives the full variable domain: GAGVSQSPSNKVTEKGKDVELRCDPISGHTALYWYRQSLGQGLEFLIYFQGNSAPDKSGLPSDRFSAERTGGSVSTLTIQRTQQEDSAVYLCASSSGFGGAYEQYFGPGTRLTVT.

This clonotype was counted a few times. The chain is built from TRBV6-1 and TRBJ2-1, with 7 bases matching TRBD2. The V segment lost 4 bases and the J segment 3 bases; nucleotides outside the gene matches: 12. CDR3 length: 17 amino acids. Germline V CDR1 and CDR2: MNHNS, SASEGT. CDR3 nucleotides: TGTGCCAGCAGTGCCTCTAGGACGGGAGGCCTCTACAATGAGCAGTTCTTC. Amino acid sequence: CASSASRTGGLYNEQFF.

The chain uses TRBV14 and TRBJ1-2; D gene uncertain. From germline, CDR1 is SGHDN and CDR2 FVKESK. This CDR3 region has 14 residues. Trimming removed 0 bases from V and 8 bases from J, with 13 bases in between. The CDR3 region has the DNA TGTGCCAGCAGCCAAGATGTAGTGGGTGGAGGCTACACCTTC. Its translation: CASSQDVVGGGYTF.